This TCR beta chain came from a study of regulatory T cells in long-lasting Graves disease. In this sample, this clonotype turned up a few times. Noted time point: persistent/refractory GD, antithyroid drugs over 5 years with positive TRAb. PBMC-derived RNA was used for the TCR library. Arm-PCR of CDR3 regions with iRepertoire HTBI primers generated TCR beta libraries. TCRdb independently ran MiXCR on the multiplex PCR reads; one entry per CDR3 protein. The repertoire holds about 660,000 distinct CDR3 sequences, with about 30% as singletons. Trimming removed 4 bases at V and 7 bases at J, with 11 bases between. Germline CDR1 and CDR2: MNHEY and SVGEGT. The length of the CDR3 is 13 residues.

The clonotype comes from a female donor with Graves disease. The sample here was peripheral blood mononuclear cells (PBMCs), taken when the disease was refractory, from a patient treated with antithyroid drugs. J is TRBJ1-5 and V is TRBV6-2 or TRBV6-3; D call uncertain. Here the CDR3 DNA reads TGTGCCAGCAGTTTCGGAACTAGGCAGCCCCAGCATTTT. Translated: CASSFGTRQPQHF.